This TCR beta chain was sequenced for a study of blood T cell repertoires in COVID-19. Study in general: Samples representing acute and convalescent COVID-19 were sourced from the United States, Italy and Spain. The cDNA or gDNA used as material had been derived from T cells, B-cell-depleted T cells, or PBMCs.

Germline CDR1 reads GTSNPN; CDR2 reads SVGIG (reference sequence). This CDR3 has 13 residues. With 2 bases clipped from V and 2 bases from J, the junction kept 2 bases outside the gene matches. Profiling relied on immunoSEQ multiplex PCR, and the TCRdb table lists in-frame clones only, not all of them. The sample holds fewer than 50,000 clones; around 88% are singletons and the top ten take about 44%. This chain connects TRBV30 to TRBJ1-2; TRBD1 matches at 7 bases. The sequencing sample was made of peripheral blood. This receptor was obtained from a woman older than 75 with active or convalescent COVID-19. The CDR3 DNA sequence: TGTGCCTGGAGTAGAGGGGGCAACTATGGCTACACCTTC. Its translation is CAWSRGGNYGYTF.